This TCR beta chain came from a study of cytomegalovirus exposure and HLA in healthy donors. This clone was recorded once. With V trimmed by 6 bases and J by 3 bases, 10 bases remained unmatched. Germline V lookup: CDR1 LNHDA, CDR2 SQIVND (reference sequence). The CDR3 runs to 16 residues. A multiplex PCR was run with 60 Vbeta primers and 13 Jbeta primers. The data were produced by immunoSEQ multiplex PCR, yet TCRdb's version contains in-frame clones alone and is incomplete. The table records over 60,000 clones, 60% to 85% of them present only once. The TCR was taken from a man in his late teens or twenties in good health and CMV-seronegative. The sample was PBMCs. This chain uses TRBV19 with TRBJ2-7; 11 bases map to TRBD2. The CDR3 sequence: CASSLPSGGSFYEQYF. DNA of the CDR3: TGTGCCAGTAGCCTCCCTAGCGGGGGGTCCTTCTACGAGCAGTACTTC.